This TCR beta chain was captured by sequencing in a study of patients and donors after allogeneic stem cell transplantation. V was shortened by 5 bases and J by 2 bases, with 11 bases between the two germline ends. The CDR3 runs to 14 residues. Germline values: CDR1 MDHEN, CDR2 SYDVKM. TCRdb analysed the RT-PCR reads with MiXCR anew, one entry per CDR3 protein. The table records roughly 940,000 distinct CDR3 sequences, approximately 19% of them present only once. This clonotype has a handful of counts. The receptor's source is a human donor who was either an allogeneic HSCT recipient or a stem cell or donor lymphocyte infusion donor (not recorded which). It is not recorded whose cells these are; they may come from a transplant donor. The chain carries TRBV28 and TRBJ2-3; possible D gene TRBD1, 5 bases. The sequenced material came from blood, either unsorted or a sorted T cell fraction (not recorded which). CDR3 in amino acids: CASSRQLFTDTQYF. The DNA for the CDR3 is TGTGCCAGCAGTAGACAGCTTTTCACAGATACGCAGTATTTT.